This is a list of T cell receptor delta chains from one sample in a study of Vδ1+ human thymocytes. TCRdb reprocessed the multiplex PCR reads through CATT. The sample has tens of thousands of delta-chain clones; 25% to 30% are singletons. What was sequenced was Vdelta1+ gamma-delta thymocytes from the thymus. These receptors originate from a boy under two years old who had congenital heart surgery. Both conserved end residues are part of each CDR3. D genes are given only for firm matches. Clone size is shown for a subset of rows, as once, few, many or a class of expanded clone.

d_gene: TRDD3
v_gene: TRDV1
j_gene: TRDJ1
abundance: medium-sized
CDR3aa: CALGEPYFPNSYWGRLIF
CDR3nt: TGTGCTCTTGGGGAACCGTACTTCCCAAACTCGTACTGGGGCAGACTCATCTTT

d_gene: -
v_gene: TRDV1
j_gene: TRDJ2
abundance: -
CDR3aa: CALGEGSGRAAQLFF
CDR3nt: TGTGCTCTTGGGGAAGGATCCGGGAGGGCAGCACAACTCTTCTTT

d_gene: -
v_gene: TRDV1
j_gene: TRDJ1
abundance: -
CDR3aa: CALGERPSYGDTRARNDKLIF
CDR3nt: TGTGCTCTTGGGGAACGGCCTTCCTACGGGGATACGCGAGCGAGGAACGATAAACTCATCTTT

d_gene: TRDD3
v_gene: TRDV1
j_gene: TRDJ1
abundance: -
CDR3aa: CALGQSWIAGDRRDTDKLIF
CDR3nt: TGTGCTCTTGGGCAATCGTGGATCGCGGGGGATCGAAGGGACACCGATAAACTCATCTTT

d_gene: -
v_gene: TRDV1
j_gene: TRDJ1
abundance: -
CDR3aa: CALGEIKGVTDKLIF
CDR3nt: TGTGCTCTTGGGGAAATTAAGGGTGTTACCGATAAACTCATCTTT

d_gene: -
v_gene: TRDV1
j_gene: TRDJ1
abundance: few
CDR3aa: CALGDGSLDDKLIF
CDR3nt: TGTGCTCTTGGGGATGGGTCTCTCGACGATAAACTCATCTTT

d_gene: TRDD3
v_gene: TRDV1
j_gene: TRDJ1
abundance: few
CDR3aa: CALGEPEAFLELGDIDKLIF
CDR3nt: TGTGCTCTTGGGGAACCCGAGGCCTTCCTCGAACTGGGGGATATAGATAAACTCATCTTT

d_gene: -
v_gene: TRDV1
j_gene: TRDJ3
abundance: -
CDR3aa: CALGELCNPWDTRQMFF
CDR3nt: TGTGCTCTTGGGGAACTCTGTAACCCCTGGGACACCCGACAGATGTTTTTC

d_gene: TRDD3
v_gene: TRDV1
j_gene: TRDJ1
abundance: once
CDR3aa: CALGERFGLSPPFWGIPLTDKLIF
CDR3nt: TGTGCTCTTGGGGAACGGTTTGGCCTTTCTCCTCCCTTCTGGGGGATACCCCTCACCGATAAACTCATCTTT

d_gene: -
v_gene: TRDV1
j_gene: TRDJ1
abundance: medium-sized
CDR3aa: CALGELWPPRGLYTDKLIF
CDR3nt: TGTGCTCTTGGGGAACTGTGGCCCCCTCGGGGGTTATACACCGATAAACTCATCTTT

d_gene: TRDD3
v_gene: TRDV1
j_gene: TRDJ1
abundance: few
CDR3aa: CALGGLYPFIPFGGYAGDKLIF
CDR3nt: TGTGCTCTTGGGGGCCTTTATCCTTTCATTCCTTTTGGGGGATACGCGGGCGATAAACTCATCTTT

d_gene: -
v_gene: TRDV1
j_gene: TRDJ1
abundance: medium-sized
CDR3aa: CALGEPVPLGVSGKLIF
CDR3nt: TGTGCTCTTGGGGAACCGGTTCCTCTGGGAGTGTCTGGTAAACTCATCTTT

d_gene: TRDD3
v_gene: TRDV1
j_gene: TRDJ1
abundance: -
CDR3aa: CALGEVGKGGGTGDTYWGLRTDKLIF
CDR3nt: TGTGCTCTTGGGGAAGTGGGTAAGGGCGGAGGTACTGGGGATACCTACTGGGGGTTGCGCACCGATAAACTCATCTTT

d_gene: TRDD3
v_gene: TRDV1
j_gene: TRDJ1
abundance: -
CDR3aa: CALGELGSTTVAGGYCTDKLIF
CDR3nt: TGTGCTCTTGGGGAACTCGGGTCTACGACCGTAGCTGGGGGATACTGTACCGATAAACTCATCTTT

d_gene: TRDD3
v_gene: TRDV1
j_gene: TRDJ1
abundance: many
CDR3aa: CALGGGSPYTDKLIF
CDR3nt: TGTGCTCTTGGAGGGGGATCTCCGTACACCGATAAACTCATCTTT

d_gene: -
v_gene: TRDV1
j_gene: TRDJ1
abundance: many
CDR3aa: CALGELLGLLRMATDKLIF
CDR3nt: TGTGCTCTTGGGGAACTTCTTGGCCTCCTGCGGATGGCCACCGATAAACTCATCTTT

d_gene: -
v_gene: TRDV1
j_gene: TRDJ1
abundance: -
CDR3aa: CALGAHSDKLIF
CDR3nt: TGCGCTCTTGGGGCTCACTCTGATAAACTCATCTTT

d_gene: TRDD3
v_gene: TRDV1
j_gene: TRDJ1
abundance: few
CDR3aa: CALGEHPRGWGIWGGVTDKLIF
CDR3nt: TGTGCTCTTGGGGAACATCCGCGAGGCTGGGGGATATGGGGCGGCGTCACCGATAAACTCATCTTT

d_gene: TRDD3
v_gene: TRDV1
j_gene: TRDJ1
abundance: few
CDR3aa: CALGELRQVFLLGDSYTDKLIF
CDR3nt: TGTGCTCTTGGGGAACTCCGCCAAGTTTTCCTACTGGGGGATTCTTACACCGATAAACTCATCTTT

d_gene: -
v_gene: TRDV1
j_gene: TRDJ1
abundance: few
CDR3aa: CALGGKKTLSDKLIF
CDR3nt: TGTGCTCTTGGGGGGAAAAAGACCTTGTCCGATAAACTCATCTTT

d_gene: -
v_gene: TRDV1
j_gene: TRDJ1
abundance: -
CDR3aa: CALGEGKRLGFSLIF
CDR3nt: TGTGCTCTTGGGGAAGGAAAAAGGCTGGGGTTTTCGCTCATCTTT

d_gene: TRDD3
v_gene: TRDV1
j_gene: TRDJ1
abundance: few
CDR3aa: CALGEGVWGMYTEKLIF
CDR3nt: TGTGCTCTTGGGGAAGGGGTCTGGGGGATGTACACCGAAAAACTCATCTTT

d_gene: -
v_gene: TRDV1
j_gene: TRDJ1
abundance: -
CDR3aa: CALREPIYEYTDKLIF
CDR3nt: TGTGCTCTTAGGGAACCTATCTACGAGTACACCGATAAACTCATCTTT

d_gene: -
v_gene: TRDV1
j_gene: TRDJ1
abundance: -
CDR3aa: CALGERKPSPYWVDNLIF
CDR3nt: TGTGCTCTTGGGGAAAGGAAGCCTTCCCCGTACTGGGTCGATAACCTCATCTTT

d_gene: -
v_gene: TRDV1
j_gene: TRDJ1
abundance: few
CDR3aa: CALGVVNYTDKLIF
CDR3nt: TGTGCTCTTGGGGTTGTAAACTACACCGATAAACTCATCTTT

d_gene: -
v_gene: TRDV1
j_gene: TRDJ1
abundance: -
CDR3aa: CALGEPFLRGARGIPTDKLIF
CDR3nt: TGTGCTCTTGGGGAACCCTTCCTACGAGGTGCTCGGGGGATACCGACCGATAAACTCATCTTT

d_gene: TRDD3
v_gene: TRDV1
j_gene: TRDJ1
abundance: medium-sized
CDR3aa: CALGARDTTYYTDKLIF
CDR3nt: TGTGCTCTTGGGGCTAGGGATACGACCTACTACACCGATAAACTCATCTTT

d_gene: TRDD3
v_gene: TRDV1
j_gene: TRDJ1
abundance: -
CDR3aa: CALGIKGDIPGGYADKLIF
CDR3nt: TGTGCTCTTGGGATAAAGGGGGATATTCCAGGGGGATACGCGGATAAACTCATCTTT

d_gene: -
v_gene: TRAV29/DV5
j_gene: TRDJ2
abundance: few
CDR3aa: CSVLLCSNPRVLTAQLFF
CDR3nt: -

d_gene: TRDD3
v_gene: TRDV1
j_gene: TRDJ1
abundance: -
CDR3aa: CAHGELKTGGYPDKLIF
CDR3nt: TGTGCTCATGGGGAACTGAAGACTGGGGGATACCCCGATAAACTCATCTTT

d_gene: TRDD3
v_gene: TRDV1
j_gene: TRDJ1
abundance: -
CDR3aa: CALGELQPHPTGAVWADKLIF
CDR3nt: TGTGCTCTTGGGGAACTTCAACCGCACCCAACTGGGGCGGTCTGGGCCGATAAACTCATCTTT

d_gene: TRDD3
v_gene: TRDV1
j_gene: TRDJ1
abundance: -
CDR3aa: CALGELYSGGGGKLIF
CDR3nt: TGTGCTCTTGGGGAACTTTACTCTGGGGGAGGAGGTAAACTCATCTTT

d_gene: -
v_gene: TRDV1
j_gene: TRDJ1
abundance: -
CDR3aa: CALGEPLAFWDTDKLIF
CDR3nt: TGTGCTCTTGGGGAACCTTTGGCTTTCTGGGACACCGATAAACTCATCTTT

d_gene: TRDD3
v_gene: TRDV1
j_gene: TRDJ1
abundance: -
CDR3aa: CALGATFPTGGGTDKLIF
CDR3nt: TGTGCTCTTGGGGCCACCTTCCCTACTGGGGGAGGCACCGATAAACTCATCTTT

d_gene: TRDD3
v_gene: TRDV1
j_gene: TRDJ1
abundance: -
CDR3aa: CALGELGLLGDYPDKLIF
CDR3nt: TGTGCTCTTGGGGAACTGGGTTTACTGGGGGACTACCCCGATAAACTCATCTTT

d_gene: TRDD3
v_gene: TRDV1
j_gene: TRDJ1
abundance: few
CDR3aa: CALGDLGGYTDKLIF
CDR3nt: TGTGCTCTTGGGGACCTGGGGGGGTACACCGATAAACTCATCTTT

d_gene: TRDD3
v_gene: TRDV2
j_gene: TRDJ1
abundance: medium-sized
CDR3aa: CACDTYWGITRQDTDKLIF
CDR3nt: TGTGCCTGTGACACGTACTGGGGGATAACCCGACAAGACACCGATAAACTCATCTTT

d_gene: TRDD3
v_gene: TRDV1
j_gene: TRDJ1
abundance: -
CDR3aa: CALGEPIGLRDGGYTDKLIF
CDR3nt: TGTGCTCTTGGGGAACCAATCGGGCTACGCGATGGGGGATACACCGATAAACTCATCTTT

d_gene: TRDD2
v_gene: TRDV1
j_gene: TRDJ1
abundance: medium-sized
CDR3aa: CALGTYPRTFLPPAPDKLIF
CDR3nt: TGTGCTCTTGGGACATACCCTAGGACCTTCCTACCTCCGGCCCCCGATAAACTCATCTTT

d_gene: TRDD3
v_gene: TRDV1
j_gene: TRDJ1
abundance: few
CDR3aa: CALGGLGGKERIRPGYTDKLIF
CDR3nt: TGTGCTCTTGGGGGCTTGGGAGGAAAGGAGAGGATACGCCCAGGCTACACCGATAAACTCATCTTT

d_gene: -
v_gene: TRDV1
j_gene: TRDJ1
abundance: -
CDR3aa: CALGERGETEGTRGHTDKLIF
CDR3nt: TGTGCTCTTGGGGAAAGGGGTGAAACCGAGGGGACACGCGGTCACACCGATAAACTCATCTTT

d_gene: -
v_gene: TRDV1
j_gene: TRDJ1
abundance: -
CDR3aa: CALGAPHIPPYTDKLIF
CDR3nt: TGTGCTCTTGGGGCCCCCCACATCCCCCCGTACACCGATAAACTCATCTTT

d_gene: TRDD3
v_gene: TRDV1
j_gene: TRDJ1
abundance: few
CDR3aa: CALGESTRGCWGIGNTDKLIF
CDR3nt: TGTGCTCTTGGGGAATCCACTAGGGGCTGCTGGGGGATCGGCAACACCGATAAACTCATCTTT

d_gene: -
v_gene: TRDV1
j_gene: TRDJ1
abundance: -
CDR3aa: CALGEVIRLRGLDKLIF
CDR3nt: TGTGCTCTTGGGGAAGTAATCAGGTTACGAGGCCTGGATAAACTCATCTTT

d_gene: -
v_gene: TRDV1
j_gene: TRDJ1
abundance: -
CDR3aa: CALGDFPGLPRAGGGKLIF
CDR3nt: TGTGCTCTTGGGGACTTTCCCGGCCTTCCTCGGGCTGGGGGCGGTAAACTCATCTTT

d_gene: -
v_gene: TRDV1
j_gene: TRDJ1
abundance: -
CDR3aa: CALGDTRLTDQLIF
CDR3nt: TGTGCTCTTGGGGATACCCGCCTTACCGATCAACTCATCTTT

d_gene: TRDD2
v_gene: TRDV1
j_gene: TRDJ1
abundance: medium-sized
CDR3aa: CALGVPFLPVPQYTDKLIF
CDR3nt: TGTGCTCTTGGGGTCCCTTTCCTACCCGTACCCCAGTACACCGATAAACTCATCTTT

d_gene: -
v_gene: TRDV1
j_gene: TRDJ1
abundance: -
CDR3aa: CALGELQPGGKLHPRHKYTDKLIF
CDR3nt: TGTGCTCTTGGGGAACTTCAACCAGGGGGGAAACTACATCCCCGTCATAAGTACACCGATAAACTCATCTTT

d_gene: -
v_gene: TRDV1
j_gene: TRDJ1
abundance: -
CDR3aa: CALGPAGTVLKRGYTDKLIF
CDR3nt: TGTGCTCTTGGGCCCGCGGGCACGGTACTGAAAAGAGGGTACACCGATAAACTCATCTTT